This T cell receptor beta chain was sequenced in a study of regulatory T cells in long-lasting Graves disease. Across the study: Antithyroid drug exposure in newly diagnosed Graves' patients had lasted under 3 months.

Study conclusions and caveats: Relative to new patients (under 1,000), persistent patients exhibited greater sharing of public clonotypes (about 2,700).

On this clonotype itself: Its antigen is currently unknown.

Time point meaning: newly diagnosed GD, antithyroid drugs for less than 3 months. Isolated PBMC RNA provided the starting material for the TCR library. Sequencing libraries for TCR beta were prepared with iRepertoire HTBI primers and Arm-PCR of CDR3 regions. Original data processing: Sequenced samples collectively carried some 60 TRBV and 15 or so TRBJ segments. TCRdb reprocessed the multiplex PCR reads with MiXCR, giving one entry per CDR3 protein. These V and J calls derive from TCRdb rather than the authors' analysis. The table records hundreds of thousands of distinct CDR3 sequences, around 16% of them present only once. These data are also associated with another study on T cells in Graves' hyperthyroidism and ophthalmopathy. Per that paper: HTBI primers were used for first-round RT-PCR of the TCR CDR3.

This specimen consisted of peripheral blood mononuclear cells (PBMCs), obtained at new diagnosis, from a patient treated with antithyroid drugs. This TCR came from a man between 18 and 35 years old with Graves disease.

The CDR3 loop is CASSGITSGRAQDTQYF. The CDR3 nucleotides are TGTGCCAGCAGTGGTATCACTAGCGGGAGGGCCCAAGATACGCAGTATTTT. This rearrangement joins TRBV25-1 to TRBJ2-3, with TRBD2 matching 13 bases. This CDR3 is 17 amino acids long. J gave up 5 bases and V 4 bases, and 9 bases lay outside the gene matches. Germline values: CDR1 MGHDK, CDR2 SYGVNS.